These 16 T cell receptor beta chains came from one sample sequenced in a study of CD8 T cells in Susac syndrome (dated 2019 in TCRdb). Libraries came from the immunoSEQ multiplex PCR assay. RNA was extracted using the RNeasy kit, and 0.5 to 1 microgram was reverse transcribed with random hexamers. TCRdb redid the processing of the public reads, applying fastp at Q25 and MiXCR, and retained in-frame beta chains. Each record represents a unique CDR3 protein, reported with the most common genes and DNA among its rows. For this sample there are more than 95,000 distinct CDR3 sequences; about 93% appear just once. In total, the top ten clones hold over 0.07% of the sample. Sequencing used CD4+ T cells from PBMCs. These receptors all stem from a human donor in good health.

Here the CDR3 reads CASKRAGGPADTQYF. The CDR3 DNA sequence: TGTGCCAGCAAACGAGCGGGAGGGCCGGCAGATACGCAGTATTTT. The genes are TRBV5-4 and TRBJ2-3; 10 bases are a match to TRBD2. V gave up 6 bases and J gave up 4 bases; unmatched junction bases: 8. From germline, CDR1 is SGHNT and CDR2 YYREEE (reference sequence). CDR3 length: 15 amino acids.

This chain joins TRBV5-1 and TRBJ2-1; a weak D match, TRBD2 (5 bases). The CDR3 has 15 amino acids. Between the trimmed V and J ends, which lost 2 bases and 5 bases, there was a span of 14 bases. Germline assignment: CDR1 SGHRS and CDR2 YFSETQ. Here the CDR3 reads CASSLGLAYNNEQFF. The CDR3 DNA sequence: TGCGCCAGCAGCTTAGGGCTAGCCTATAACAATGAGCAGTTCTTC. Drawing the rest from reference TRBV5-1 and TRBJ2-1, the complete variable domain is KAGVTQTPRYLIKTRGQQVTLSCSPISGHRSVSWYQQTPGQGLQFLFEYFSETQRNKGNFPGRFSGRQFSNSRSEMNVSTLELGDSALYLCASSLGLAYNNEQFFGPGTRLTVL.

This chain connects TRBV29-1 to TRBJ2-1, with TRBD2 matching over 12 bases. The CDR3 has 11 residues. The germline V gene has CDR1 SQVTM and CDR2 ANQGSEA. In DNA, the CDR3 is TGCCTAGCGGGAGGGACGGGTGGGCAGTTCTTC. Translation gives CLAGGTGGQFF.

The rearrangement links TRBV5-1 to TRBJ2-1; tentatively, D is TRBD1 or TRBD2 (6 bases each). Germline V lookup: CDR1 SGHRS, CDR2 YFSETQ. V was shortened by 7 bases and J by 10 bases, with 12 bases between the two germline ends. CDR3 length: 11 residues. CDR3 amino acids: CASFKGGEQFF. CDR3 in DNA: TGCGCCAGCTTCAAAGGGGGGGAGCAGTTCTTC.

The rearrangement links TRBV6-2 or TRBV6-3 to TRBJ2-1, with TRBD2 matching 8 bases. Germline CDR1 and CDR2: MNHEY and SVGEGT. Germline trimming cut 4 bases from V and 3 bases from J; bases unmatched to any gene: 14. The CDR3 contains 18 residues. The CDR3 loop reads CASSSPSLAAKLYNEQFF. The CDR3 DNA reads as TGTGCCAGCAGTTCGCCCTCACTAGCGGCCAAACTCTACAATGAGCAGTTCTTC.

The chain recombines TRBV20-1 with TRBJ2-5; D is perhaps TRBD1 (6 bases). From germline, CDR1 is DFQATT and CDR2 SNEGSKA (reference sequence). V was clipped by 1 base and J by 4 bases, with 10 bases between them. The CDR3 is 13 amino acids. The CDR3 protein is CSARGTGRETQYF. As DNA, the CDR3 is TGCAGTGCTAGAGGTACAGGGCGAGAGACCCAGTACTTC.

This chain links TRBV9 with TRBJ2-3; 8 positions match TRBD2. CDR1 is SGDLS, CDR2 YYNGEE, per germline. V lost 5 bases to trimming and J lost 1 base; unmatched junction nucleotides: 9. The CDR3 runs to 16 residues. CDR3 coding DNA: TGTGCCAGCAGTGCACTAACTAGCGGACGCACAGATACGCAGTATTTT. Translating gives CASSALTSGRTDTQYF.

The chain joins TRBV24-1 to TRBJ2-5; 8 bases are a match to TRBD1. The CDR3 covers 15 residues. Germline CDR1 reads KGHDR; CDR2 reads SFDVKD. The J segment lost 6 bases and the V segment lost 4 bases, leaving 9 bases of the junction unmatched. CDR3 bases: TGTGCCACCAGTGACCACAGGGGGTTCGTGAAGACCCAGTACTTC. Its translation: CATSDHRGFVKTQYF.

The genes are TRBV27 and TRBJ1-6; 8 bases fit TRBD1. The CDR3 is 16 amino acids. CDR1 is MNHEY and CDR2 is SMNVEV in the germline V gene (reference sequence). The J segment lost 7 bases and the V segment lost 3 bases, leaving 8 bases of the junction unmatched. The CDR3 DNA reads TGTGCCAGCAGTTTTCTGGACAGGGCCCTGAATTCACCCCTCCACTTT. Protein: CASSFLDRALNSPLHF.

The rearrangement links TRBV25-1 to TRBJ2-1, with 15 nucleotides matching TRBD2. With V trimmed by 10 bases and J by 8 bases, 3 bases remained unmatched. From germline, CDR1 is MGHDK and CDR2 SYGVNS. This CDR3 is built from 13 residues. In DNA, the CDR3 is TGTGCCACCCGGACTAGCGGGGGGGATGAGCAGTTCTTC. Translation: CATRTSGGDEQFF.

In this sample, this clonotype turned up a few times. The genes are TRBV25-1 and TRBJ2-5; D is ambiguous. The V gene's germline CDR1 is MGHDK and CDR2 SYGVNS. CDR3 length: 14 amino acids. The V end was cut by 6 bases, the J end by 13 bases, with 24 bases between. The CDR3 DNA is TGTGCCAGCAGCGCCTCGGAGTCTCGGAAGGCGATGTACTTC. Amino acids: CASSASESRKAMYF.

V and J are TRBV30 and TRBJ2-3; the match to TRBD2 covers 8 bases. The germline CDR1 and CDR2 sequences are GTSNPN and SVGIG (reference sequence). V dropped 0 bases and J dropped 6; count of bases not matched to a gene: 8. This CDR3 spans 15 amino acids. CDR3 DNA: TGTGCCTGGAGTGTAAGTGCGGGGGGCCCGGATACGCAGTATTTT. It translates to CAWSVSAGGPDTQYF.

The chain links TRBV27 to TRBJ2-2, with 12 bases aligning to TRBD1. The CDR3 consists of 17 residues. The V gene end was trimmed by 6 bases and the J gene end by 7 bases; junction bases not matched to a gene: 12. The germline V gene has CDR1 MNHEY and CDR2 SMNVEV (reference sequence). The CDR3 spells CASRDLGQGARVGELFF. The CDR3 nucleotides read TGTGCCAGCAGGGACCTGGGACAGGGGGCCAGGGTCGGGGAGCTGTTTTTT.

J is TRBJ1-1 and V is TRBV7-2, with D maybe TRBD1 (5 bases). CDR3 length: 13 amino acids. Germline assignment: CDR1 SGHTA and CDR2 FQGNSA. V lost 6 bases and J 7 bases, leaving 15 bases between the germline ends. CDR3 sequence: CASRRDRPYEAFF. CDR3 nucleotides: TGTGCCAGCAGGCGGGACCGACCCTATGAAGCTTTCTTT.

The chain joins TRBV6-5 to TRBJ2-5; the D is unclear. Germline V CDR1 and CDR2: MNHEY, SVGAGI. Trimming shortened V by 6 bases and J by 5 bases, and 10 bases separated the two germline ends. The CDR3 is 12 amino acids. DNA for the CDR3: TGTGCCAGCAGGGCCCCTCAGGAGACCCAGTACTTC. This sequence encodes CASRAPQETQYF.

This sequence joins TRBV19 and TRBJ1-1; D gene unclear. The CDR3 sequence is 12 residues long. Germline loops: CDR1 LNHDA, CDR2 SQIVND (reference sequence). Trimming left V 7 bases short and J 3 bases short, with 9 bases between. CDR3 bases: TGTGCCAGTAATCGGGATTACACTGAAGCTTTCTTT. The encoded protein is CASNRDYTEAFF.